This T cell receptor (beta chain) came from a study of identical twins. There are many counts of this clonotype. TCRdb reanalysed the 5' RACE reads using MiXCR and keeps one entry per CDR3 protein. This sample has roughly 250,000 distinct CDR3 sequences; 5.5% to 7% occur once, and the top ten carry 3% to 4%. No donor was unhealthy or non-Caucasian. These same data were also listed under a study on yellow fever vaccine responses in identical twins.

Sequencing was performed on memory (CD45RO+) T cells sorted from blood. This TCR was sampled from a woman aged 18-29 years in good health.

This CDR3 is CASTVGETQYF. The CDR3, as DNA: TGCGCCAGCACGGTTGGAGAGACCCAGTACTTC. This sequence joins TRBV5-1 and TRBJ2-5; D remains unclear. The CDR3 consists of 11 residues. Germline V gene sequence: CDR1 SGHRS, CDR2 YFSETQ. V lost 6 bases to trimming and J lost 4 bases, with 7 bases between them.